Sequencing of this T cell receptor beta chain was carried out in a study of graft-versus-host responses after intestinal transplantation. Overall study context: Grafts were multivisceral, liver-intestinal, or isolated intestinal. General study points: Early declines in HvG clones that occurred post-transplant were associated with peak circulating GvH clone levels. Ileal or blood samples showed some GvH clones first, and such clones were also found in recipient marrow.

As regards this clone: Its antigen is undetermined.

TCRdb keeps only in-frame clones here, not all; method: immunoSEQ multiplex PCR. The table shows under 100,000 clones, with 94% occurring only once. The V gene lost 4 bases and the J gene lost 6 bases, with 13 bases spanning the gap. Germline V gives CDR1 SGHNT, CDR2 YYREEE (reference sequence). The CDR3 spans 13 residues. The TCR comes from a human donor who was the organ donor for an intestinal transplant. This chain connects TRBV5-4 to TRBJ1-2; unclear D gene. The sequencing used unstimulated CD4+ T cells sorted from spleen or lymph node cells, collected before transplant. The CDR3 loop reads CASSRPSADGYTF. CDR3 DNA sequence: TGTGCCAGCAGCCGACCTTCGGCAGATGGCTACACCTTC.